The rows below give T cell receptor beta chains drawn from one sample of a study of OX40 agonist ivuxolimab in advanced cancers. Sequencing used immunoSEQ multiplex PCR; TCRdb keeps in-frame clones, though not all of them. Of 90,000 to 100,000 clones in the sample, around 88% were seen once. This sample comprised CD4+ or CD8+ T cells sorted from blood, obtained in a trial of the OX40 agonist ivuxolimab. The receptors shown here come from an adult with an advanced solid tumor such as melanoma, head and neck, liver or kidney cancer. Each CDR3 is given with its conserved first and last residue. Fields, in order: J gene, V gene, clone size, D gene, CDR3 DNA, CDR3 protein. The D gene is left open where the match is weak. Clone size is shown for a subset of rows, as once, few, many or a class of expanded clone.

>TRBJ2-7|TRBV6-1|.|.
TGTGCCAGCAGTGAAGCGGCAGATTTGCAGCAGTACTTC
CASSEAADLQQYF
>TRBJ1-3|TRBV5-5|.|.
TGTGCCAGCAGCTTGTGGGTGCAGGGTTTTTCTGGAAACACCATATATTTT
CASSLWVQGFSGNTIYF
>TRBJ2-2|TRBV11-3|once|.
TGTGCCAGCAGCCAAATCAAGACCGGGGAGCTGTTTTTT
CASSQIKTGELFF
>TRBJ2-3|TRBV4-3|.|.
TGCGCCAGCAGCCAAAGGGCCACCCCCGGTAGAAACACAGATACGCAGTATTTT
CASSQRATPGRNTDTQYF
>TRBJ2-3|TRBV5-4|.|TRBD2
TGTGCCAGCAGCACATCGAAGCGGGGAAGCACAGATACGCAGTATTTT
CASSTSKRGSTDTQYF
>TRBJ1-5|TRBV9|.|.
TGTGCCAGCAGCCCCCGCGGGCCAGATCAGCCCCAGCATTTT
CASSPRGPDQPQHF
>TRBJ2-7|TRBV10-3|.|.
TGTGCCATCAGCCCGGGACCCCCTACAGGCGAGCAGTACTTC
CAISPGPPTGEQYF
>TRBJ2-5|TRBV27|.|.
TGTGCCAGCAGTCCAGGCGCAGGGCAGTACCAAGAGACCCAGTACTTC
CASSPGAGQYQETQYF
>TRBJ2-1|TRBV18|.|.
TGTGCCAGCTCACCACGAGCCGGGAGAAACAATGAGCAGTTCTTC
CASSPRAGRNNEQFF
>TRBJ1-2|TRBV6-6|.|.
TGTGCCAGCAGTTACGGGTCGGGCAGGGGCGACTATGGCTACACCTTC
CASSYGSGRGDYGYTF
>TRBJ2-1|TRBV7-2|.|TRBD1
TGTGCCAGCAGCTTAGAGGGTGGGACAGGGATGCAGTTCTTC
CASSLEGGTGMQFF
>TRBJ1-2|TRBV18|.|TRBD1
TGTGCCAGCTCAATATCAAAAGACAGGGGGCACGCCTTC
CASSISKDRGHAF
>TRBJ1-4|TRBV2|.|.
TGTGCCAGCAATGGGGGGGTGGGAAATGAAAAACTGTTTTTT
CASNGGVGNEKLFF
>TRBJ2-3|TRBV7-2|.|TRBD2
TGTGCCAGCGGCGAAGGAAAGGGACTAGCGGGGAGGGCAGATACGCAGTATTTT
CASGEGKGLAGRADTQYF
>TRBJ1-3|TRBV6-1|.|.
TGTGCCAGCAGTGAAATTGAGCCCCGGAGGGGAAACACCATATATTTT
CASSEIEPRRGNTIYF
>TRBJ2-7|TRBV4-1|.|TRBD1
TGCGCCAGCAGCCAAGACCCCCGGGGTTTGGACAGGCGCGAGCAGTACTTC
CASSQDPRGLDRREQYF